Listed below are T cell receptor beta chains from one sample, sequenced in a study of cytomegalovirus exposure and HLA in healthy donors. Profiled with immunoSEQ multiplex PCR; TCRdb holds only in-frame clones, not every one. The table has some 190,000 clones, about 90% seen once. The sample was PBMCs. These receptors originate from a boy between 2 and 15 years old in good health and CMV-seronegative. Each CDR3 is given with its conserved first and last residue. D genes are given only for firm matches. Size is omitted from some rows. Given values are once, few, many or a class for expanded clones.

v_call	clone_size	d_call	j_call	cdr3_aa	cdr3_nt
TRBV27	NA	TRBD1	TRBJ2-1	CASRSGTGPYNEQFF	TGTGCCAGCAGGTCCGGGACAGGACCCTACAATGAGCAGTTCTTC
TRBV5-4	NA	TRBD1	TRBJ1-1	CASSPSRGQVNTEAFF	TGTGCCAGCAGCCCGTCTCGTGGACAGGTGAACACTGAAGCTTTCTTT
TRBV14	NA	NA	TRBJ2-7	CASSQEHGYEQYF	TGTGCCAGCAGCCAAGAACATGGCTACGAGCAGTACTTC
TRBV28	NA	NA	TRBJ2-5	CASSTGQIQETQYF	TGTGCCAGCAGTACCGGACAGATCCAAGAGACCCAGTACTTC
TRBV5-6	once	NA	TRBJ2-7	CASSSPGREIYEQYF	TGTGCCAGCAGCTCCCCCGGACGGGAAATCTACGAGCAGTACTTC
TRBV5-4	NA	TRBD2	TRBJ2-3	CASTSRASGPPSTDTQYF	TGTGCCAGCACCTCGCGGGCTAGCGGACCCCCTAGCACAGATACGCAGTATTTT
TRBV5-1	NA	NA	TRBJ1-1	CASATNMNTEAFF	TGCGCCAGCGCCACGAACATGAACACTGAAGCTTTCTTT
TRBV11-2	once	NA	TRBJ1-1	CASSLGAREAFF	TGTGCCAGCAGCTTAGGGGCCAGGGAAGCTTTCTTT
TRBV7-9	NA	TRBD2	TRBJ2-1	CASSFRLAGGYNEQFF	TGTGCCAGCAGCTTTCGACTAGCGGGAGGCTACAATGAGCAGTTCTTC
TRBV18	NA	TRBD2	TRBJ2-5	CASSPQRTSVGLETQYF	TGTGCCAGCTCACCACAAAGGACTAGCGTTGGTCTAGAGACCCAGTACTTC
TRBV5-6	NA	NA	TRBJ1-1	CASSFHRDGGTEAFF	TGTGCCAGCAGCTTTCACCGGGACGGGGGCACTGAAGCTTTCTTT
TRBV7-3	NA	NA	TRBJ1-5	CASSSDRDQPQHF	TGTGCCAGCAGCTCCGACAGAGATCAGCCCCAGCATTTT
TRBV4-1	few	NA	TRBJ1-3	CASSQEPDSSGNTIYF	TGCGCCAGCAGCCAAGAACCGGACAGCTCTGGAAACACCATATATTTT
TRBV27	NA	TRBD2	TRBJ2-1	CASSFYGGGLYNEQFF	TGTGCCAGCAGTTTCTACGGGGGGGGCCTCTACAATGAGCAGTTCTTC
TRBV7-9	NA	NA	TRBJ1-1	CASSFRDSEAFF	TGTGCCAGCAGCTTCCGAGATTCCGAAGCTTTCTTT
TRBV5-6	NA	NA	TRBJ1-1	CASSSGGMNTEAFF	TGTGCCAGCAGCTCCGGGGGGATGAACACTGAAGCTTTCTTT
TRBV10-3	few	TRBD1	TRBJ2-3	CAISDGTGDDTQYF	TGTGCCATCAGTGACGGGACAGGGGACGATACGCAGTATTTT
TRBV2	NA	TRBD1	TRBJ1-5	CASSADRVRQPQHF	TGTGCCAGCAGCGCCGACAGGGTCAGGCAGCCCCAGCATTTT